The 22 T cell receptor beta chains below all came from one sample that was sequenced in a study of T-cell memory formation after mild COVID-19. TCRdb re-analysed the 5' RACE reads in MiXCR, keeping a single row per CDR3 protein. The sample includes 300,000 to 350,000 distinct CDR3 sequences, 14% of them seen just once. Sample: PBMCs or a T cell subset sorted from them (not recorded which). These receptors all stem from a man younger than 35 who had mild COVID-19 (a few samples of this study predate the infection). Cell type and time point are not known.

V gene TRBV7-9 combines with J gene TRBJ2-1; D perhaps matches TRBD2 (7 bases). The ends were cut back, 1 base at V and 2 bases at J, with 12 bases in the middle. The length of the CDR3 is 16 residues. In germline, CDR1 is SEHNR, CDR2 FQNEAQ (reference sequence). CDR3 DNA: TGTGCCAGCAGCTTAGGAGGGGGGGGAACCTACAATGAGCAGTTCTTC. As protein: CASSLGGGGTYNEQFF. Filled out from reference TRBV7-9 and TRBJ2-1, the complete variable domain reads DTGVSQNPRHKITKRGQNVTFRCDPISEHNRLYWYRQTLGQGPEFLTYFQNEAQLEKSRLLSDRFSAERPKGSFSTLEIQRTEQGDSAMYLCASSLGGGGTYNEQFFGPGTRLTVL.

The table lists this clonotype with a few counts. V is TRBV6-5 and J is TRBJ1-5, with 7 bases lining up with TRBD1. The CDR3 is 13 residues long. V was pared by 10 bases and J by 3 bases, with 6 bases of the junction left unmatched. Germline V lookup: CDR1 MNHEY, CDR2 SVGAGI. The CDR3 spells CATRQGVNQPQHF. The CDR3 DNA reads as TGTGCCACCAGGCAGGGGGTCAATCAGCCCCAGCATTTT.

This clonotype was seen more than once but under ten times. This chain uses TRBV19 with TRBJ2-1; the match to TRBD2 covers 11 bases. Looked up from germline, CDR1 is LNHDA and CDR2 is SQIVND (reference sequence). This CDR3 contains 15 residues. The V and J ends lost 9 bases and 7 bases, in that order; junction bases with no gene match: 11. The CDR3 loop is CASSGLAGGRNEQFF. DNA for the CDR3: TGTGCCAGCTCGGGGCTAGCGGGGGGCCGAAATGAGCAGTTCTTC.

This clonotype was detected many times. DNA of the CDR3: TGTGCCAGCAGCAGTTCGTATGGGGGGACCGGGGAGCTGTTTTTT. It specifies CASSSSYGGTGELFF. The J gene is TRBJ2-2, the V gene TRBV7-2; a weak D match, TRBD2 (6 bases). The CDR3 totals 15 residues. Germline V gene lookup returns CDR1 SGHTA and CDR2 FQGNSA. V was clipped by 5 bases and J by 5 bases, with 15 bases between them.

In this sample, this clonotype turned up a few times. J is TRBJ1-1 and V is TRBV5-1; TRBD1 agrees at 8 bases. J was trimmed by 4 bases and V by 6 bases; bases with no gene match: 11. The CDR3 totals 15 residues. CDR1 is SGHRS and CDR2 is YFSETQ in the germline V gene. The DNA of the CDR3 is TGCGCCAGCACATTACAGGGGGTGTTGGGCACTGAAGCTTTCTTT. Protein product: CASTLQGVLGTEAFF.

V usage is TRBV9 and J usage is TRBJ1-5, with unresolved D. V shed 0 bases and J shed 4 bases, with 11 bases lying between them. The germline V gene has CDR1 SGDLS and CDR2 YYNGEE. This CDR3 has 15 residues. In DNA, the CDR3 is TGTGCCAGCAGCGTAGGGTCTTGGGATAATCAGCCCCAGCATTTT. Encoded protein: CASSVGSWDNQPQHF.

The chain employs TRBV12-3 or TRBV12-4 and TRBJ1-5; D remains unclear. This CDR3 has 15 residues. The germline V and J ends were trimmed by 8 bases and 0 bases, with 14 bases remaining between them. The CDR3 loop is CASRGVSYSNQPQHF. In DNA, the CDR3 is TGTGCCAGCCGTGGGGTGAGTTATAGCAATCAGCCCCAGCATTTT.

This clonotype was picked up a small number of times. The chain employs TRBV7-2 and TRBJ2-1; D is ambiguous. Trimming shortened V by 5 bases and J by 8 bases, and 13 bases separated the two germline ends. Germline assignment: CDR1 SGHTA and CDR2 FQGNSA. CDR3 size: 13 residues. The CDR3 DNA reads TGTGCCAGCAGCCCCTCGATTACCGATGAGCAGTTCTTC. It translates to CASSPSITDEQFF.

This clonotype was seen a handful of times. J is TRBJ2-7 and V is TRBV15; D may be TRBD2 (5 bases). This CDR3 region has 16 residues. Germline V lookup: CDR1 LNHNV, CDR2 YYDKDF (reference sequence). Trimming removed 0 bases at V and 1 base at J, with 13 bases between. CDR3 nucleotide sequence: TGTGCCACCAGCAGAGATCGAGGTCGGGGATCCTACGAGCAGTACGTC. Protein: CATSRDRGRGSYEQYV.

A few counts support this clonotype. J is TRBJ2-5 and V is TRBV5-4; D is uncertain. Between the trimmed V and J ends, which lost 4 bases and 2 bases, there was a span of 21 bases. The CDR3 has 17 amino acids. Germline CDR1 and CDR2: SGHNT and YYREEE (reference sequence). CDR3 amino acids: CASSPKVGRPRQETQYF. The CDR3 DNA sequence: TGTGCCAGCAGCCCGAAAGTCGGCAGGCCTAGGCAAGAGACCCAGTACTTC.

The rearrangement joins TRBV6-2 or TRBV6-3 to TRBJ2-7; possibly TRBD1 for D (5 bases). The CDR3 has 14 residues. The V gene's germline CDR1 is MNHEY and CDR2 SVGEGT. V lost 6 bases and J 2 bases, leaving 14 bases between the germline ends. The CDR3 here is CASRAWVRAYEQYF. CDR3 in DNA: TGTGCCAGCAGAGCCTGGGTCAGGGCCTACGAGCAGTACTTC.

CDR3 sequence reads: CSARKLAETQYF. CDR3 sequence (DNA): TGCAGTGCTAGAAAACTAGCGGAGACCCAGTACTTC. The chain couples TRBV20-1 to TRBJ2-5, with 7 positions matching TRBD2. This CDR3 comprises 12 residues. Germline V gives CDR1 DFQATT, CDR2 SNEGSKA (reference sequence). V shed 2 bases and J 5 bases; nucleotides not matched to a gene: 2.

The CDR3 sequence is CSVGKREKLFF. As DNA, the CDR3 is TGCAGCGTGGGGAAGAGGGAAAAACTGTTTTTT. The chain combines TRBV29-1 with TRBJ1-4; the D is unclear. Germline V lookup: CDR1 SQVTM, CDR2 ANQGSEA. V lost 6 bases to trimming and J lost 8 bases, with 10 bases between them. This CDR3 is built from 11 residues.

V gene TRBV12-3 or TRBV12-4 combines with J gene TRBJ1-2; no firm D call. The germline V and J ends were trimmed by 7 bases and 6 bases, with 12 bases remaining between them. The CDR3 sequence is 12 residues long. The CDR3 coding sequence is TGTGCCAGCACCATGAGTGGTCATGGCTACACCTTC. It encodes CASTMSGHGYTF.

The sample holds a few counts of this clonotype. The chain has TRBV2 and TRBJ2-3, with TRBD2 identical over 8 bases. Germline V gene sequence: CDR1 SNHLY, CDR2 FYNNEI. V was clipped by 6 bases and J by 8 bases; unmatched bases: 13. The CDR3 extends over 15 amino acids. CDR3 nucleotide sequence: TGTGCCAGCAGCCGGGAGGGACCGCGCGTCGGTACGCAGTATTTT. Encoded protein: CASSREGPRVGTQYF.

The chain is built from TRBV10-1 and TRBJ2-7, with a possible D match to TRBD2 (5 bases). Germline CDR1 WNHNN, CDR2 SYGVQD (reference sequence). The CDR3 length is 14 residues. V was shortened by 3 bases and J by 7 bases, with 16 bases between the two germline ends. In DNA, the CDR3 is TGCGCCAGCAGTGACCCGAGTCAACGGAGGGAGCAGTACGTC. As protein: CASSDPSQRREQYV.

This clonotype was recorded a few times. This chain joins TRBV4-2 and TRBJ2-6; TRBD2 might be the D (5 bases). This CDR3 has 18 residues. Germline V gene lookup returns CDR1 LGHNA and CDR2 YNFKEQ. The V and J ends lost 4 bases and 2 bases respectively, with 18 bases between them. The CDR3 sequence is CASSPHTRGITGANVLTF. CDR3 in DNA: TGTGCCAGCAGCCCGCATACCCGGGGAATTACTGGGGCCAACGTCCTGACTTTC.

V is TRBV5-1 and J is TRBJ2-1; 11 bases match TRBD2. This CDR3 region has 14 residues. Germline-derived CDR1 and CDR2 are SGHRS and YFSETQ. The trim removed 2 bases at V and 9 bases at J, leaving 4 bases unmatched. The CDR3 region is CASSLTSGGVEQFF. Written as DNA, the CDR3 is TGCGCCAGCAGCTTAACTAGCGGGGGCGTTGAGCAGTTCTTC.

CDR3 region: CSASPQGEGPYFSGYTF. The CDR3 coding sequence is TGCAGTGCCTCCCCGCAAGGAGAGGGCCCCTACTTTAGTGGCTACACCTTC. V and J are TRBV20-1 and TRBJ1-2; D not certain. The germline gives CDR1 DFQATT, CDR2 SNEGSKA (reference sequence). CDR3 length equals 17 residues. Trimming cost V 6 bases and J 7 bases, with 30 bases left between them.

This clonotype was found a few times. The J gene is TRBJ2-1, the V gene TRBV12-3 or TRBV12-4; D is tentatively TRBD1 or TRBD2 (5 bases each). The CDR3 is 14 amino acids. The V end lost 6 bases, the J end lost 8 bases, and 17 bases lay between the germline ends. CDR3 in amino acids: CASRPWDGRDEQFF. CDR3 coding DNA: TGTGCCAGCAGACCCTGGGACGGTCGAGATGAGCAGTTCTTC.

This chain's CDR3 is CASSYSRVQPQHF. The CDR3 DNA follows: TGTGCCAGCAGTTACTCGAGGGTCCAGCCCCAGCATTTT. The V call is TRBV6-2 or TRBV6-3, the J call TRBJ1-5; no firm D call. This CDR3 region has 13 residues. Germline V lookup: CDR1 MNHEY, CDR2 SVGEGT. The V gene lost 0 bases and the J gene lost 7 bases, with 7 bases spanning the gap.

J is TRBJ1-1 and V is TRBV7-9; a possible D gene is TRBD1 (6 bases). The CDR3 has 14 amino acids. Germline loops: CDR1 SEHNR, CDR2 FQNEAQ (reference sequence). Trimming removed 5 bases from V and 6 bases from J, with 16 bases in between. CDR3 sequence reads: CASSLGGGLAEAFF. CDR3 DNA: TGTGCCAGCAGCCTCGGAGGGGGTCTGGCTGAAGCTTTCTTT.